The 29 T cell receptor beta chains listed next were all sequenced from one sample in a study of beta chain features in type 1 diabetes. Since all of the isolated RNA was reverse transcribed, expressed TCRB transcripts were what got sequenced. TCRdb's copy holds only in-frame clones and misses some; the assay was immunoSEQ multiplex PCR. The table has approximately 200,000 clones, about 10% seen once. The sequenced material came from naive CD4+ T cells from blood. The source is a woman aged 18-30 years in good health.

This clone was seen a few times. This rearrangement joins TRBV2 to TRBJ2-7; 10 nucleotides line up with TRBD2. The CDR3 extends over 16 amino acids. The ends lost 6 bases at V and 2 bases at J; junction bases unmatched: 10. Per the germline V gene, CDR1 is SNHLY and CDR2 is FYNNEI. In nucleotides, the CDR3 is TGTGCCAGCAGAACCGAGGGACTAGCGAGAACCTACGAGCAGTACTTC. As protein: CASRTEGLARTYEQYF.

The sample holds a few counts of this clone. This chain uses TRBV10-3 with TRBJ2-1; 9 bases map to TRBD2. V trimming: 3 bases; J trimming: 7 bases; junction bases outside the gene matches: 7. From germline, CDR1 is ENHRY and CDR2 SYGVKD. The CDR3 extends over 15 amino acids. The CDR3 DNA is TGTGCCATCAGTGATAGGACTAGCGTTTCAAATGAGCAGTTCTTC. Translating it yields CAISDRTSVSNEQFF.

This clone was detected only a few times. V usage is TRBV7-6 and J usage is TRBJ2-1; the D gene is possibly TRBD2 (5 bases). The CDR3 extends over 16 amino acids. Germline V gives CDR1 SGHVS, CDR2 FNYEAQ. V gave up 5 bases and J gave up 2 bases, with 16 bases separating them. The CDR3 coding sequence is TGTGCCAGCAGCCCCCTTAGAACTAGAGCCTACAATGAGCAGTTCTTC. Translation gives CASSPLRTRAYNEQFF.

CDR3 DNA sequence: TGTGCCATCAGTGAGTCCAGAGGTCGGAATGAGCAGTTCTTC. Translated, it gives CAISESRGRNEQFF. J is TRBJ2-1 and V is TRBV10-3; D is ambiguous. Looked up from germline, CDR1 is ENHRY and CDR2 is SYGVKD. The V end lost 0 bases, the J end lost 7 bases, and 10 bases lay between the germline ends. This CDR3 has 14 amino acids.

V gene TRBV29-1 combines with J gene TRBJ2-3; D is perhaps TRBD2 (6 bases). V was pared by 5 bases and J by 4 bases, with 13 bases between. Germline V CDR1 and CDR2: SQVTM, ANQGSEA. The CDR3 is 13 amino acids. CDR3 bases: TGCAGCGTTTCCCCGCGACTAGCAGATACGCAGTATTTT. Protein sequence: CSVSPRLADTQYF.

This clone was seen a handful of times. The chain recombines TRBV5-4 with TRBJ1-1; no definite D call. V was pared by 3 bases and J by 6 bases, with 9 bases between. Germline V CDR1 and CDR2: SGHNT, YYREEE (reference sequence). This CDR3 is 12 amino acids long. The CDR3 spells CASSSYIAEAFF. The CDR3 DNA reads TGTGCCAGCAGCTCCTATATTGCTGAAGCTTTCTTT.

This clone was seen more than once but under ten times. V and J are TRBV19 and TRBJ2-2, with D perhaps TRBD1 (5 bases). V was cut by 5 bases and J by 1 base, with 17 bases left in between. Germline V gives CDR1 LNHDA, CDR2 SQIVND (reference sequence). The CDR3 totals 17 residues. In DNA form, the CDR3 reads TGTGCCAGTAGTGCCCAGGGCACTTACAGGAACACCGGGGAGCTGTTTTTT. It specifies CASSAQGTYRNTGELFF.

This clone was picked up a small number of times. J is TRBJ2-1 and V is TRBV5-1; no definite D call. Germline CDR1 and CDR2: SGHRS and YFSETQ. The V end lost 5 bases, the J end lost 7 bases, and 16 bases lay between the germline ends. CDR3 length: 14 residues. The CDR3 nucleotides are TGCGCCAGCAGTGGTAGTACCACGAGGAATGAGCAGTTCTTC. It encodes CASSGSTTRNEQFF.

The chain is built from TRBV5-4 and TRBJ2-1; maybe TRBD2 (5 bases). Per germline, CDR1 SGHNT and CDR2 YYREEE (reference sequence). The length of the CDR3 is 13 residues. The V end was cut by 2 bases, the J end by 7 bases, with 10 bases between. The CDR3 sequence: CASSFPTTNEQFF. The CDR3 DNA reads TGTGCCAGCAGCTTCCCGACTACGAATGAGCAGTTCTTC. Looking up the rest from reference TRBV5-4 and TRBJ2-1 gives the full variable domain: ETGVTQSPTHLIKTRGQQVTLRCSSQSGHNTVSWYQQALGQGPQFIFQYYREEENGRGNFPPRFSGLQFPNYSSELNVNALELDDSALYLCASSFPTTNEQFFGPGTRLTVL.

The rearrangement joins TRBV5-1 to TRBJ2-3, with TRBD2 matching 11 bases. Germline lookup yields CDR1 SGHRS and CDR2 YFSETQ. Unmatched junction bases numbered 9, after V lost 0 bases and J lost 6 bases. CDR3 length: 17 amino acids. The CDR3 DNA reads TGCGCCAGCAGCTTGGCCGGTAGCGGGAGGGCCGTGGATACGCAGTATTTT. Translating it yields CASSLAGSGRAVDTQYF.

Only a few counts were recorded for this clone. The chain links TRBV5-6 to TRBJ1-1; 7 bases fit TRBD1. Germline V gives CDR1 SGHDT, CDR2 YYEEEE. The CDR3 has 15 residues. J lost 2 bases, V lost 4 bases, and 8 bases had no gene match. The CDR3 DNA is TGTGCCAGCAGCGCGAGCCGACAGGGAAACACTGAAGCTTTCTTT. It yields the protein CASSASRQGNTEAFF.

V is TRBV9 and J is TRBJ2-1; a possible D gene is TRBD1 (5 bases). The V end lost 4 bases, the J end lost 0 bases, and 17 bases lay between the germline ends. The CDR3 is 17 amino acids. Germline V gives CDR1 SGDLS, CDR2 YYNGEE. DNA of the CDR3: TGTGCCAGCAGCCCCACTCCTCAGGGTAGCTCCTACAATGAGCAGTTCTTC. Its translation: CASSPTPQGSSYNEQFF.

In this sample, this clone turned up a few times. The chain combines TRBV5-7 with TRBJ2-6; no definite D call. TRBV5-7 is designated an ORF whose function remains uncertain. CDR3 length: 16 residues. V lost 2 bases and J 0 bases, leaving 9 bases between the germline ends. The CDR3, as DNA: TGTGCCAGCAGCTTATATAGTATCTCTGGGGCCAACGTCCTGACTTTC. Its translation: CASSLYSISGANVLTF.

V is TRBV6-1 and J is TRBJ2-5; 7 nucleotides line up with TRBD1. The CDR3 sequence is 15 residues long. Losses at the gene ends were 5 bases for V and 7 bases for J; bases not matched to a gene: 13. Germline V gene sequence: CDR1 MNHNS, CDR2 SASEGT. The CDR3 here is CASSWTGRDLGTQYF. The CDR3 nucleotides read TGTGCCAGCAGTTGGACAGGTCGGGATTTGGGGACCCAGTACTTC.

The chain employs TRBV18 and TRBJ2-2; 7 nucleotides align to TRBD2. The CDR3 loop spans 15 amino acids. Germline V CDR1 and CDR2: KGHSH, LQKENI. V lost 3 bases and J lost 6; bases outside the gene matches: 7. CDR3 coding DNA: TGTGCCAGCTCACCGCTTCTAGCGGTAGCCGGGGAGCTGTTTTTT. It translates to CASSPLLAVAGELFF.

This clone came up a few times. V and J are TRBV28 and TRBJ2-7; TRBD2 matches at 12 bases. The junction had 15 bases not matched to a gene; V was cut back by 4 bases and J by 5 bases. This CDR3 contains 18 residues. Germline CDR1 MDHEN, CDR2 SYDVKM. This chain's CDR3 is CASSSRLAGAAVGDEQYF. Here the CDR3 DNA reads TGTGCCAGCAGTTCGCGACTAGCGGGAGCGGCAGTTGGTGACGAGCAGTACTTC.

V gene TRBV9 combines with J gene TRBJ1-3; D remains unclear. V dropped 3 bases and J dropped 0 bases, with 4 bases sitting between them. The germline gives CDR1 SGDLS, CDR2 YYNGEE. The CDR3 is 13 residues long. The CDR3 sequence is CASSGSSGNTIYF. CDR3 sequence (DNA): TGTGCCAGCAGCGGGAGCTCTGGAAACACCATATATTTT. The variable domain in full, with the rest retrieved from reference TRBV9 and TRBJ1-3, is DSGVTQTPKHLITATGQRVTLRCSPRSGDLSVYWYQQSLDQGLQFLIQYYNGEERAKGNILERFSAQQFPDLHSELNLSSLELGDSALYFCASSGSSGNTIYFGEGSWLTVV.

This chain uses TRBV5-5 with TRBJ2-7; D is undetermined. V was shortened by 3 bases and J by 3 bases, with 13 bases between the two germline ends. The CDR3 totals 14 residues. Looked up from germline, CDR1 is SGHKS and CDR2 is YYEKEE (reference sequence). CDR3 bases: TGTGCCAGCAGCTCCTCCCCGCACGGCTACGAGCAGTACTTC. This encodes CASSSSPHGYEQYF.

The chain employs TRBV10-3 and TRBJ1-2; no clear D gene. The CDR3 contains 14 residues. The germline gives CDR1 ENHRY, CDR2 SYGVKD. Trimming cost V 7 bases and J 3 bases, with 15 bases left between them. CDR3 sequence (DNA): TGTGCCATCACCCAAACTAGCCTGGACTATGGCTACACCTTC. Translated, it gives CAITQTSLDYGYTF.

There are a few counts of this clone. The gene calls are TRBV11-2 and TRBJ2-7; tentatively, D is TRBD2 (6 bases). The V gene's germline CDR1 is SGHAT and CDR2 FQNNGV. CDR3 length: 16 residues. V lost 4 bases and J lost 6, with 22 bases in between. Here the CDR3 DNA reads TGTGCCAGCAGCTGGCAACTGGACCCGGCGGGGAGCGAGCAGTACTTC. Encoded protein: CASSWQLDPAGSEQYF.

This sequence joins TRBV7-8 and TRBJ2-3, with TRBD2 matching over 11 bases. The J segment lost 5 bases and the V segment lost 5 bases, leaving 12 bases of the junction unmatched. CDR1 and CDR2 from the germline V gene are SGHVS and FQNEAQ. This CDR3 is built from 17 residues. CDR3 nucleotides: TGTGCCAGCAGCCCCAAAGGACTAGCGGGTAGGGGAGATACGCAGTATTTT. Its translation: CASSPKGLAGRGDTQYF.

The rearrangement uses TRBV18 and TRBJ2-1; TRBD2 is a possible D gene (5 bases). Germline V gene data show CDR1 as KGHSH and CDR2 as LQKENI. The V and J ends lost 3 bases and 7 bases respectively, with 16 bases between them. The CDR3 has 15 residues. In DNA form, the CDR3 reads TGTGCCAGCTCACCCCGGGCGCGGGTGTGGAATGAGCAGTTCTTC. It yields the protein CASSPRARVWNEQFF. The whole variable domain, filled in from reference TRBV18 and TRBJ2-1, reads NAGVMQNPRHLVRRRGQEARLRCSPMKGHSHVYWYRQLPEEGLKFMVYLQKENIIDESGMPKERFSAEFPKEGPSILRIQQVVRGDSAAYFCASSPRARVWNEQFFGPGTRLTVL.

This chain links TRBV7-2 with TRBJ1-5, with D hard to call. CDR1 and CDR2 from the germline V gene are SGHTA and FQGNSA. The CDR3 consists of 15 residues. V was trimmed by 1 base and J by 7 bases, leaving 14 bases between them. As DNA, the CDR3 is TGTGCCAGCAGCTTAGATCTCGGGAGGCAACAGCCCCAGCATTTT. This codes for CASSLDLGRQQPQHF.

This clone has only a few counts. V usage is TRBV5-1 and J usage is TRBJ1-1; D gene ambiguous. The CDR3 runs to 15 residues. Germline assignment: CDR1 SGHRS and CDR2 YFSETQ. V dropped 1 base and J dropped 1 base, with 11 bases sitting between them. The CDR3 DNA sequence: TGCGCCAGCAGCTTGTTCTCAGCGCAGAACACTGAAGCTTTCTTT. As protein: CASSLFSAQNTEAFF.

The sample holds a few counts of this clone. The chain carries TRBV5-1 and TRBJ2-7; 7 nucleotides align to TRBD2. The junction had 6 bases not matched to a gene; V was cut back by 4 bases and J by 2 bases. The CDR3 runs 14 residues. Germline V gene lookup returns CDR1 SGHRS and CDR2 YFSETQ. The CDR3 DNA reads TGCGCCAGCAGCAAAAGCGGGGAAACCTACGAGCAGTACTTC. As protein: CASSKSGETYEQYF. Supplemented by reference TRBV5-1 and TRBJ2-7, the full variable domain reads KAGVTQTPRYLIKTRGQQVTLSCSPISGHRSVSWYQQTPGQGLQFLFEYFSETQRNKGNFPGRFSGRQFSNSRSEMNVSTLELGDSALYLCASSKSGETYEQYFGPGTRLTVT.

This clone has just a few counts. The CDR3 DNA sequence: TGCAGCGGCTCGCTCCAGGGCACAGATACGCAGTATTTT. Amino acid sequence: CSGSLQGTDTQYF. The rearrangement links TRBV29-1 to TRBJ2-3; no clear D gene. This CDR3 contains 13 residues. V lost 7 bases and J 1 base, leaving 12 bases between the germline ends. The germline V gene encodes CDR1 SQVTM and CDR2 ANQGSEA.

This clone occurred a few times. The rearrangement uses TRBV30 and TRBJ2-1; D is unresolved. Per germline, CDR1 GTSNPN and CDR2 SVGIG (reference sequence). There are 11 residues in the CDR3. With 0 bases removed from V and 7 bases from J, the gap between germline ends came to 4 bases. The CDR3, as DNA: TGTGCCTGGAGTGTCAAAAATGAGCAGTTCTTC. Translating it yields CAWSVKNEQFF.

The V and J genes are TRBV30 and TRBJ2-3; 7 bases agree with TRBD2. This CDR3 contains 14 residues. CDR1 is GTSNPN, CDR2 SVGIG, per germline (reference sequence). J lost 0 bases, V lost 8 bases, and 8 bases had no gene match. This CDR3 is CAREDGGSTDTQYF. DNA of the CDR3: TGTGCCCGGGAGGACGGGGGAAGCACAGATACGCAGTATTTT.

This chain connects TRBV5-1 to TRBJ1-1; D is ambiguous. CDR1 and CDR2 (germline): SGHRS, YFSETQ. The CDR3 extends over 13 amino acids. V lost 2 bases and J lost 0, with 5 bases in between. The CDR3 loop reads CASSFNLNTEAFF. In DNA form, the CDR3 reads TGCGCCAGCAGCTTCAATTTGAACACTGAAGCTTTCTTT.